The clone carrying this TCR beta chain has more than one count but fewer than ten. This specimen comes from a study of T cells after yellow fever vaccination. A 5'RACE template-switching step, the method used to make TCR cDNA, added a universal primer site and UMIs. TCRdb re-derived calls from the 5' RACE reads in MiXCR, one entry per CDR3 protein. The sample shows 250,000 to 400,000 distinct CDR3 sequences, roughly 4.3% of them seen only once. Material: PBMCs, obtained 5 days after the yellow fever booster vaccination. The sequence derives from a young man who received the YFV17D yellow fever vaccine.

The CDR3 sequence: CASSRRGGTLAKNIQYF. The CDR3 DNA reads TGTGCCAGCTCACGTCGGGGGGGGACCCTAGCCAAAAACATTCAGTACTTC. This chain connects TRBV18 to TRBJ2-4, with 8 bases that match TRBD2. Per germline, CDR1 KGHSH and CDR2 LQKENI. The V gene end was trimmed by 4 bases and the J gene end by 0 bases; junction bases not matched to a gene: 8. This CDR3 contains 17 residues.